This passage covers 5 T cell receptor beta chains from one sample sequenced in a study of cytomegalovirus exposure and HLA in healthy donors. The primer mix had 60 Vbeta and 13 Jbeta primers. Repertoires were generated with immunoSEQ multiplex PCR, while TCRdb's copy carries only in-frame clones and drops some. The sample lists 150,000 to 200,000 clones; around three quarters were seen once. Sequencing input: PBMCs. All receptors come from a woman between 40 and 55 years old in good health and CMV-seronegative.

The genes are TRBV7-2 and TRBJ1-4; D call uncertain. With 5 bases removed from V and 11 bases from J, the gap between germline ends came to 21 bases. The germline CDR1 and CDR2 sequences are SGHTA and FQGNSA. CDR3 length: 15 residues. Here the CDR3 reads CASSTRDNLGRKLFF. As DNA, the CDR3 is TGTGCCAGCAGCACGAGAGACAATCTAGGGAGGAAACTGTTTTTT. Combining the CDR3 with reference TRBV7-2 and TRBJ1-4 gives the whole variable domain GAGVSQSPSNKVTEKGKDVELRCDPISGHTALYWYRQSLGQGLEFLIYFQGNSAPDKSGLPSDRFSAERTGGSVSTLTIQRTQQEDSAVYLCASSTRDNLGRKLFFGSGTQLSVL.

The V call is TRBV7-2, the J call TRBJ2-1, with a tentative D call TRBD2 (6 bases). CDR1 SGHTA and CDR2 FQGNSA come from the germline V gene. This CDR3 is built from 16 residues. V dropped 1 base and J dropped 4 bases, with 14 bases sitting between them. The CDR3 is CASSLGEAGLYNEQFF. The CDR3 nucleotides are TGTGCCAGCAGCTTAGGAGAGGCGGGACTTTACAATGAGCAGTTCTTC.

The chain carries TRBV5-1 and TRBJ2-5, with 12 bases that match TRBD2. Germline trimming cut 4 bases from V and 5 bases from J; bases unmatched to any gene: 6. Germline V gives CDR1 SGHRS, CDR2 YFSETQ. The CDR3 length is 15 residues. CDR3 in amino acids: CASSVTSGSLETQYF. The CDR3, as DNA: TGCGCCAGCAGCGTGACTAGCGGGAGTTTGGAGACCCAGTACTTC.

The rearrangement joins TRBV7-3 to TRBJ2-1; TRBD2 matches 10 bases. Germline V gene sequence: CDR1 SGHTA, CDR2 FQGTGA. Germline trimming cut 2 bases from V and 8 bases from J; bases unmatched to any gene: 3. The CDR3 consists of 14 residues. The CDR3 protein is CASSLSSGSDEQFF. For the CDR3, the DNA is TGTGCCAGCAGCTTATCTAGCGGGAGCGATGAGCAGTTCTTC. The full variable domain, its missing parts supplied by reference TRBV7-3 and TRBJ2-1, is GAGVSQTPSNKVTEKGKYVELRCDPISGHTALYWYRQSLGQGPEFLIYFQGTGAADDSGLPNDRFFAVRPEGSVSTLKIQRTERGDSAVYLCASSLSSGSDEQFFGPGTRLTVL.

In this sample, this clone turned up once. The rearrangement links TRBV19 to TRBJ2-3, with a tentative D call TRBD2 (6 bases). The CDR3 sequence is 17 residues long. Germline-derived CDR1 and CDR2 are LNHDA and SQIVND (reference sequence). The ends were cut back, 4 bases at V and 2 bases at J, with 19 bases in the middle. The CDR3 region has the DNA TGTGCCAGTAGTAAGTTCAGGATTAGCGGAGACACAGATACGCAGTATTTT. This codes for CASSKFRISGDTDTQYF. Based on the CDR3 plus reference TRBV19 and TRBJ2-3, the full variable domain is DGGITQSPKYLFRKEGQNVTLSCEQNLNHDAMYWYRQDPGQGLRLIYYSQIVNDFQKGDIAEGYSVSREKKESFPLTVTSAQKNPTAFYLCASSKFRISGDTDTQYFGPGTRLTVL.